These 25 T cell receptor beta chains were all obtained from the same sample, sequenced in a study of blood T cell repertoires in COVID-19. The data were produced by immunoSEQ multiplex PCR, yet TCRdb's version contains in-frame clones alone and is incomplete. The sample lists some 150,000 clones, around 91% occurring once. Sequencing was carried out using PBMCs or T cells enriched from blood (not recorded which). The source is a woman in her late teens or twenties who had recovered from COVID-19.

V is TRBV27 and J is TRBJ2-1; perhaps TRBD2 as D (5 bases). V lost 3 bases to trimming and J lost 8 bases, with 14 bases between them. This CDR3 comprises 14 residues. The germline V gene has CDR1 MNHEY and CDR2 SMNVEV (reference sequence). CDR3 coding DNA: TGTGCCAGCAGTTTTAGCCTAGGGAGCCATGAGCAGTTCTTC. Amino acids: CASSFSLGSHEQFF.

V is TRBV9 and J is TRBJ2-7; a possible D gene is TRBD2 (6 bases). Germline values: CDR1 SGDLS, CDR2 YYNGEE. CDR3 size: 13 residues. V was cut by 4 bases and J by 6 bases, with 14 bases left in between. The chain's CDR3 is CASSPHGGSEQYF. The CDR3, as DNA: TGTGCCAGCAGCCCCCACGGGGGATCCGAGCAGTACTTC.

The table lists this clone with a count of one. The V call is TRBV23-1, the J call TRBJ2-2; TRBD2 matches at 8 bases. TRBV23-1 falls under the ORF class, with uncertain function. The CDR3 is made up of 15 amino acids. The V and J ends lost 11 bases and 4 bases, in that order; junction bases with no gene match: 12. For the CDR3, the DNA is TGCGCCGCCGGGGGGGGTCCCGAGAGCACCGGGGAGCTGTTTTTT. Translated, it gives CAAGGGPESTGELFF.

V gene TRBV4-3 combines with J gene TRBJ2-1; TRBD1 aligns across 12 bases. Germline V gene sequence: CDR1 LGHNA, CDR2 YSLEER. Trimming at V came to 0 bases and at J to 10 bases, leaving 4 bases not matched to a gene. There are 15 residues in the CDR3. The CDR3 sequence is CASSQDSGTGGEQFF. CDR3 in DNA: TGCGCCAGCAGCCAAGACTCAGGGACAGGGGGCGAGCAGTTCTTC.

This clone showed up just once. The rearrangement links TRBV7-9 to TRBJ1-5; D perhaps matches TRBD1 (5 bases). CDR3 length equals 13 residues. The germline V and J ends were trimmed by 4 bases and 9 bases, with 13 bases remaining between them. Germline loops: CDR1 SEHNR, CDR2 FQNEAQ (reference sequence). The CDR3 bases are TGTGCCAGCAGCTCGCAGGGTTTGGGGCCCCAGCATTTT. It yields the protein CASSSQGLGPQHF. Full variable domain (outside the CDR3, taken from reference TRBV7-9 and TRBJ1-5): DTGVSQNPRHKITKRGQNVTFRCDPISEHNRLYWYRQTLGQGPEFLTYFQNEAQLEKSRLLSDRFSAERPKGSFSTLEIQRTEQGDSAMYLCASSSQGLGPQHFGDGTRLSIL.

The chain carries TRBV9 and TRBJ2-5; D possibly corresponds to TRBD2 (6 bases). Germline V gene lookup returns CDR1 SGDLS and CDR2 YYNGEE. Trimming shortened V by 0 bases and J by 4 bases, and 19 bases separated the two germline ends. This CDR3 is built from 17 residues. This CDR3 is CASSVGEFEAGGETQYF. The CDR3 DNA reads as TGTGCCAGCAGCGTAGGGGAATTCGAAGCGGGCGGAGAGACCCAGTACTTC.

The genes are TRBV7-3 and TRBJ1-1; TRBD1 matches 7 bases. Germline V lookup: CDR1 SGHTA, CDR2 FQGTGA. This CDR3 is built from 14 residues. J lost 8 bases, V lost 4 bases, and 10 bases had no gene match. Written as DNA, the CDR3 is TGTGCCAGCAGCTCCCGGACAGGCCGGAGGGAAGCTTTCTTT. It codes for CASSSRTGRREAFF.

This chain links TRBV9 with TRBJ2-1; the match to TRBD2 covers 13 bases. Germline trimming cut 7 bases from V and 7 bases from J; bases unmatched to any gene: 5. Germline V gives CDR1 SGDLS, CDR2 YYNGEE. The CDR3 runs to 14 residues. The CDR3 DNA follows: TGTGCCAGCGGCGGACTAGCGGGAGAGAATGAGCAGTTCTTC. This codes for CASGGLAGENEQFF.

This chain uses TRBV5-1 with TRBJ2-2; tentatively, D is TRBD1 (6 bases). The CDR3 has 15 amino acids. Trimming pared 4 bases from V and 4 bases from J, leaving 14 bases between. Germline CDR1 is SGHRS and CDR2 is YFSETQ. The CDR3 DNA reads TGCGCCAGCAGCCTGGGTTGGACAGTCACCGGGGAGCTGTTTTTT. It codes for CASSLGWTVTGELFF.

CDR3 nucleotide sequence: TGTGCCAGCAGTGGACTAGCGGGAGGGCCTCCCAATGAGCAGTTCTTC. Encoded protein: CASSGLAGGPPNEQFF. The chain couples TRBV25-1 to TRBJ2-1, with 14 bases lining up with TRBD2. After removal of 4 bases from V and 6 bases from J, the junction contained 5 bases not matched to a gene. Germline V gene data show CDR1 as MGHDK and CDR2 as SYGVNS. The CDR3 is 16 amino acids.

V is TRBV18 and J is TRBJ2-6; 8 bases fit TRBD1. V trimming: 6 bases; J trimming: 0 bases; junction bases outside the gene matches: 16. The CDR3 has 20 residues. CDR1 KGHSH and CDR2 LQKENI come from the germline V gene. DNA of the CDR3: TGTGCCAGCTCCACTCTTACACCGGGACAGGCATCCTCTGGGGCCAACGTCCTGACTTTC. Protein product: CASSTLTPGQASSGANVLTF.

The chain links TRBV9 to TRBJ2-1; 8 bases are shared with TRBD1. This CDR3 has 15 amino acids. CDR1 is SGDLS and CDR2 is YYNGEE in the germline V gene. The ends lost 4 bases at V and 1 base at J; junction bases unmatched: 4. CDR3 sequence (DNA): TGTGCCAGCAGCCCTCGACAGGGGTCCTACAATGAGCAGTTCTTC. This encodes CASSPRQGSYNEQFF. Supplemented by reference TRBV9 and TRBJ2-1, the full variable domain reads DSGVTQTPKHLITATGQRVTLRCSPRSGDLSVYWYQQSLDQGLQFLIQYYNGEERAKGNILERFSAQQFPDLHSELNLSSLELGDSALYFCASSPRQGSYNEQFFGPGTRLTVL.

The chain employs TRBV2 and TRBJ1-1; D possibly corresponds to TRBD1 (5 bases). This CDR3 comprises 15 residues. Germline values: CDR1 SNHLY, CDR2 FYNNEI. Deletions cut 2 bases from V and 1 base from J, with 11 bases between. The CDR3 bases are TGTGCCAGCAGTGAATATGGGGGGAGGAACACTGAAGCTTTCTTT. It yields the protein CASSEYGGRNTEAFF.

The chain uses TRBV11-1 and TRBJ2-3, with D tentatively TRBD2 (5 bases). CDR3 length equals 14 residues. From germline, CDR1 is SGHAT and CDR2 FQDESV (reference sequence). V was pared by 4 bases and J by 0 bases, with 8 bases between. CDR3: CASSSRTSTDTQYF. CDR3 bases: TGTGCCAGCAGCTCCCGGACTAGCACAGATACGCAGTATTTT.

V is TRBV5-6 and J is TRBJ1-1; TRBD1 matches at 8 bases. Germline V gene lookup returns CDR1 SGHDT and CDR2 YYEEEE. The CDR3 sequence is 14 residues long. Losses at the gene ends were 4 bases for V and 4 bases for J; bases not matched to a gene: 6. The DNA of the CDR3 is TGTGCCAGCAGCGTCACAGGGGGTGGCACTGAAGCTTTCTTT. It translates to CASSVTGGGTEAFF. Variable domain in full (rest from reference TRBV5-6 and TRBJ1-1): DAGVTQSPTHLIKTRGQQVTLRCSPKSGHDTVSWYQQALGQGPQFIFQYYEEEERQRGNFPDRFSGHQFPNYSSELNVNALLLGDSALYLCASSVTGGGTEAFFGQGTRLTVV.

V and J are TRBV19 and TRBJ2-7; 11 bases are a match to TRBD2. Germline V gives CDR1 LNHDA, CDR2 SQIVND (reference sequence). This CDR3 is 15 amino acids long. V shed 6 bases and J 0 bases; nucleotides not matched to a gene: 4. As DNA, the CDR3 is TGTGCCAGTAGGCTAGCGGGAGGAAGCTCCTACGAGCAGTACTTC. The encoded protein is CASRLAGGSSYEQYF.

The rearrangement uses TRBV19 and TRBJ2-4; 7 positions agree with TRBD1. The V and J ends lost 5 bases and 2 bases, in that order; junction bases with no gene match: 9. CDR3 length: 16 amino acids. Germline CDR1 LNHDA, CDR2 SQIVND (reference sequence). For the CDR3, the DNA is TGTGCCAGTAGTCCTCGACAGGGTTTGTCCAAAAACATTCAGTACTTC. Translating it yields CASSPRQGLSKNIQYF. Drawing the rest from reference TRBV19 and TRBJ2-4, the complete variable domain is DGGITQSPKYLFRKEGQNVTLSCEQNLNHDAMYWYRQDPGQGLRLIYYSQIVNDFQKGDIAEGYSVSREKKESFPLTVTSAQKNPTAFYLCASSPRQGLSKNIQYFGAGTRLSVL.

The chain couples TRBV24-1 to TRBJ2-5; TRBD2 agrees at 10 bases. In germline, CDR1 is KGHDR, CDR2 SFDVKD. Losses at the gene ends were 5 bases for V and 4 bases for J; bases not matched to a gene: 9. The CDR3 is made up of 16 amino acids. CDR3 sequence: CATSAGELAGVETQYF. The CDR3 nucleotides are TGTGCCACCAGTGCCGGGGAGCTAGCGGGAGTAGAGACCCAGTACTTC.

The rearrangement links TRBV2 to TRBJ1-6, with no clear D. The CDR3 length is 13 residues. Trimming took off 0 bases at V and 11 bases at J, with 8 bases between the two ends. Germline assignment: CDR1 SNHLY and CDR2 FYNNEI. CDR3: CASSEANPAPLHF. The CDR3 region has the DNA TGTGCCAGCAGTGAAGCGAATCCGGCACCCCTCCACTTT.

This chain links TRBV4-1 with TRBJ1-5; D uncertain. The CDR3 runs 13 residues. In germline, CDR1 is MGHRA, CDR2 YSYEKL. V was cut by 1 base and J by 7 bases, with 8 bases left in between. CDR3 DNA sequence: TGCGCCAGCAGCCAAGGAAGCGACCAGCCCCAGCATTTT. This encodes CASSQGSDQPQHF.

The CDR3 coding sequence is TGCGCCAGCAGCCGTGGACAGGGAAGCACCGGGGAGCTGTTTTTT. This sequence encodes CASSRGQGSTGELFF. J is TRBJ2-2 and V is TRBV4-1, with 8 bases matching TRBD1. The CDR3 runs to 15 residues. V shed 4 bases, J shed 4 bases, and the junction held 5 bases outside the gene matches. Per germline, CDR1 MGHRA and CDR2 YSYEKL.

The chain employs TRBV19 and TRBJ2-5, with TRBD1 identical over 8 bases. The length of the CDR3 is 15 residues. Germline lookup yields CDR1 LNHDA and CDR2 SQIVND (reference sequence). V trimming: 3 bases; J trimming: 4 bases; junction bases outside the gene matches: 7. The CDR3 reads CASSIFGRGRETQYF. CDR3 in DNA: TGTGCCAGTAGTATTTTCGGCAGGGGGCGAGAGACCCAGTACTTC.

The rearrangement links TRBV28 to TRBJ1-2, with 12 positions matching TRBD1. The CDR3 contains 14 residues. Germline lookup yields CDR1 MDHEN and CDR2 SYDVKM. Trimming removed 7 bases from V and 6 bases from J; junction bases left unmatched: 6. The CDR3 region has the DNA TGTGCCAGCACACGGGGACAGGGGGCGAATGGCTACACCTTC. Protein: CASTRGQGANGYTF.

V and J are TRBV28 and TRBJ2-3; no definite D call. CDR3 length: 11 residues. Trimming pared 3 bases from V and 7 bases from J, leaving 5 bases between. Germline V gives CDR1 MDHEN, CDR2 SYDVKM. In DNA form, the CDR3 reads TGTGCCAGCAGTTTCGTCCATACGCAGTATTTT. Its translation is CASSFVHTQYF.

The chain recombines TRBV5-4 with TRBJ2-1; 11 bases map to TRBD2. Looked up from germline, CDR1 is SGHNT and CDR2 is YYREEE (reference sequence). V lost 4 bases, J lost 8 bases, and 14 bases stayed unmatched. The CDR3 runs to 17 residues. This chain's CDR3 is CASSPHFASGGRYEQFF. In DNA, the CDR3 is TGTGCCAGCAGCCCCCACTTTGCTAGCGGGGGGCGGTATGAGCAGTTCTTC. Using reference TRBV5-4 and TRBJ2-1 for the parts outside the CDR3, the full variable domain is ETGVTQSPTHLIKTRGQQVTLRCSSQSGHNTVSWYQQALGQGPQFIFQYYREEENGRGNFPPRFSGLQFPNYSSELNVNALELDDSALYLCASSPHFASGGRYEQFFGPGTRLTVL.